Each of the 14 T cell receptor beta chains below was sequenced from the same sample in a study of cytomegalovirus exposure and HLA in healthy donors. PCR was performed using 60 Vbeta and 13 Jbeta primers. Profiling relied on immunoSEQ multiplex PCR, and the TCRdb table lists in-frame clones only, not all of them. The sample carries approximately 180,000 clones, 81% recorded once. Sequencing input: PBMCs. The source is a woman aged 18-29 years in good health and CMV-seropositive.

This clone has only one observation. This chain connects TRBV4-1 to TRBJ2-1; a possible D gene is TRBD2 (5 bases). CDR1 and CDR2 (germline): MGHRA, YSYEKL. CDR3 length: 12 amino acids. Trimming pared 1 base from V and 10 bases from J, leaving 8 bases between. CDR3 in amino acids: CASSQVAGEQFF. The CDR3 bases are TGCGCCAGCAGCCAAGTGGCGGGCGAGCAGTTCTTC.

The V gene is TRBV5-4, the J gene TRBJ1-6; maybe TRBD1 (5 bases). CDR1 and CDR2 from the germline V gene are SGHNT and YYREEE (reference sequence). This CDR3 has 16 amino acids. The V gene lost 0 bases and the J gene lost 7 bases, with 14 bases spanning the gap. The CDR3 sequence is CASSLDGAATNSPLHF. The DNA for the CDR3 is TGTGCCAGCAGCTTGGATGGGGCAGCTACGAATTCACCCCTCCACTTT.

The chain recombines TRBV10-3 with TRBJ1-1; D possibly corresponds to TRBD1 (5 bases). The germline gives CDR1 ENHRY, CDR2 SYGVKD. The CDR3 spans 12 residues. Trimming left V 6 bases short and J 10 bases short, with 15 bases between. The CDR3 nucleotides are TGTGCCATCAGGGGGAGGGGAAGTGGAGCTTTCTTT. Protein: CAIRGRGSGAFF.

The chain links TRBV5-4 to TRBJ2-3; TRBD2 matches 7 bases. Germline CDR1 and CDR2: SGHNT and YYREEE (reference sequence). This CDR3 comprises 12 residues. Unmatched junction bases numbered 9, after V lost 6 bases and J lost 11 bases. The CDR3 nucleotides are TGTGCCAGCACGCTCAACACGGGGGGGCAGTATTTT. It is translated as CASTLNTGGQYF.

The chain links TRBV5-1 to TRBJ2-1; 11 bases are a match to TRBD2. This CDR3 comprises 16 residues. Trimming took 4 bases from V and 5 from J; bases not matched to a gene: 8. Germline values: CDR1 SGHRS, CDR2 YFSETQ. As DNA, the CDR3 is TGCGCCAGCAGCCCGAATCTAGCGGGGGGACACAATGAGCAGTTCTTC. This codes for CASSPNLAGGHNEQFF. Full variable domain (missing parts from reference TRBV5-1 and TRBJ2-1): KAGVTQTPRYLIKTRGQQVTLSCSPISGHRSVSWYQQTPGQGLQFLFEYFSETQRNKGNFPGRFSGRQFSNSRSEMNVSTLELGDSALYLCASSPNLAGGHNEQFFGPGTRLTVL.

This clone was detected only a few times. This same CDR3 is encoded by further DNA sequences in the sample. This chain connects TRBV6-5 to TRBJ1-1, with no clear D. Per the germline V gene, CDR1 is MNHEY and CDR2 is SVGAGI. V gave up 2 bases and J gave up 3 bases, with 4 bases separating them. The CDR3 totals 12 residues. CDR3: CASSYRDTEAFF. In DNA, the CDR3 is TGTGCCAGCAGTTACCGGGACACTGAAGCTTTCTTT.

The rearrangement joins TRBV15 to TRBJ2-3, with TRBD1 as a possible D gene (5 bases). Germline CDR1 is LNHNV and CDR2 is YYDKDF (reference sequence). V gave up 5 bases and J gave up 1 base, with 13 bases separating them. The CDR3 length is 15 residues. The CDR3 DNA is TGTGCCACCAGCTACACTGACAGAGGCACAGATACGCAGTATTTT. Protein: CATSYTDRGTDTQYF.

The gene calls are TRBV10-3 and TRBJ1-5; D is perhaps TRBD1 (6 bases). Per germline, CDR1 ENHRY and CDR2 SYGVKD. This CDR3 is 13 amino acids long. V lost 6 bases to trimming and J lost 5 bases, with 11 bases between them. CDR3 in amino acids: CAIRHREDQPQHF. For the CDR3, the DNA is TGTGCCATCAGACACAGGGAAGATCAGCCCCAGCATTTT.

The sample holds a few counts of this clone. CDR3 DNA sequence: TGTGCCATCTCGACAGGGTCTCCCTATAATTCACCCCTCCACTTT. Its protein product is CAISTGSPYNSPLHF. The gene calls are TRBV10-3 and TRBJ1-6, with TRBD1 matching 7 bases. This CDR3 comprises 15 residues. Germline V gene lookup returns CDR1 ENHRY and CDR2 SYGVKD. The trim removed 8 bases at V and 2 bases at J, leaving 6 bases unmatched.

The chain links TRBV20-1 to TRBJ2-5, with a weak D call TRBD1 (5 bases). This CDR3 comprises 10 residues. With 8 bases removed from V and 4 bases from J, the gap between germline ends came to 8 bases. Germline V gene lookup returns CDR1 DFQATT and CDR2 SNEGSKA (reference sequence). DNA of the CDR3: TGCAGTCCAGGGCGAGAGACCCAGTACTTC. Amino acid sequence: CSPGRETQYF.

In regard to this clone: The same CDR3 arises from other DNA sequences in this sample as well. The chain links TRBV7-9 to TRBJ1-2, with D perhaps matching TRBD1 (6 bases). Trimming took 4 bases from V and 5 from J, leaving 20 bases between them. This CDR3 is built from 16 residues. Germline V gene lookup returns CDR1 SEHNR and CDR2 FQNEAQ (reference sequence). CDR3 sequence (DNA): TGTGCCAGCAGCTATCGTCCCGGGACAAAAGCTTATGGCTACACCTTC. Its translation: CASSYRPGTKAYGYTF.

The gene calls are TRBV10-3 and TRBJ1-1; 7 positions match TRBD1. The CDR3 loop spans 15 amino acids. The junction had 7 bases not matched to a gene; V was cut back by 6 bases and J by 0 bases. Looked up from germline, CDR1 is ENHRY and CDR2 is SYGVKD. The CDR3 DNA reads as TGTGCCATCAGCGACCCCGGGACAGTGAACACTGAAGCTTTCTTT. Translated: CAISDPGTVNTEAFF.

The V call is TRBV6-4, the J call TRBJ2-1, with 11 bases lining up with TRBD2. The CDR3 is 16 residues long. Germline V gene sequence: CDR1 MRHNA, CDR2 SNTAGT. With 10 bases clipped from V and 8 bases from J, the junction kept 16 bases outside the gene matches. This chain's CDR3 is CATAPSGGPIGDEQFF. CDR3 nucleotide sequence: TGTGCCACCGCACCTAGCGGGGGGCCGATAGGCGATGAGCAGTTCTTC.

V is TRBV9 and J is TRBJ2-2; 7 nucleotides align to TRBD1. The CDR3 length is 17 residues. Germline V CDR1 and CDR2: SGDLS, YYNGEE. V dropped 2 bases and J dropped 7; count of bases not matched to a gene: 14. The CDR3 sequence is CASSVVPTGPEHGELFF. As DNA, the CDR3 is TGTGCCAGCAGCGTCGTACCGACAGGGCCGGAACACGGGGAGCTGTTTTTT.